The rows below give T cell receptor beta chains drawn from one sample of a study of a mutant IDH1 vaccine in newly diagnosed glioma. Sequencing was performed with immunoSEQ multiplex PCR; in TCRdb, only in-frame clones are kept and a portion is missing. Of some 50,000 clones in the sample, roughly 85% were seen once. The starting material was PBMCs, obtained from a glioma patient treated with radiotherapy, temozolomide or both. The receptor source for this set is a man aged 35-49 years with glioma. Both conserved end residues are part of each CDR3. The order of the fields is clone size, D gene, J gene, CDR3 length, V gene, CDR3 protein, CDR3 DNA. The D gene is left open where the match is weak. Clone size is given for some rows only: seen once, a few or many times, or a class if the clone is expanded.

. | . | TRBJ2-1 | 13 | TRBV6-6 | CASSTTNYNEQFF | TGTGCCAGCAGCACAACGAACTACAATGAGCAGTTCTTC
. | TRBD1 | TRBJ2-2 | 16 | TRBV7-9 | CASPIRDRGPAAELFF | TGTGCCAGCCCAATCCGGGACAGGGGGCCCGCGGCGGAGCTGTTTTTT
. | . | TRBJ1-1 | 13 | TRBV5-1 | CASSWTSNTEAFF | TGCGCCAGCAGCTGGACATCCAACACTGAAGCTTTCTTT
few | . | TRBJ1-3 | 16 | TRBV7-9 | CASSLRGAASGNTIYF | TGTGCCAGCAGCTTACGAGGAGCCGCCTCTGGAAACACCATATATTTT
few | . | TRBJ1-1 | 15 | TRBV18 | CASSPLQGDNTEAFF | TGTGCCAGCTCACCATTACAGGGAGATAACACTGAAGCTTTCTTT
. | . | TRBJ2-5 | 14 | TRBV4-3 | CASSQDSREETQYF | TGCGCCAGCAGCCAAGATAGCAGGGAGGAGACCCAGTACTTC
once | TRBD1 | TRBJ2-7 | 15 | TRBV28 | CASSLPGQGAYEQYF | TGTGCCAGCAGTTTACCAGGACAGGGGGCTTACGAGCAGTACTTC
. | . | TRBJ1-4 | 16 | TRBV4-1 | CASSQDKKVRSEKLFF | TGCGCCAGCAGCCAAGATAAAAAGGTTAGGAGTGAAAAACTGTTTTTT
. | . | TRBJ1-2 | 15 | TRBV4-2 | CASSQEVGDLYGYTF | TGTGCCAGCAGCCAAGAGGTGGGGGACCTCTATGGCTACACCTTC
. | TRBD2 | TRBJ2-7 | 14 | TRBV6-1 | CASDRASGTYEQYF | TGTGCCTCAGACCGGGCTAGCGGAACCTACGAGCAGTACTTC
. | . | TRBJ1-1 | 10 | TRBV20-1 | CSARHLEAFF | TGCAGTGCAAGACACCTAGAAGCTTTCTTT
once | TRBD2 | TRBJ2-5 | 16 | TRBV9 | CASSVAAGGSGLTQYF | TGTGCCAGCAGCGTAGCAGCGGGAGGGTCCGGGTTGACCCAGTACTTC
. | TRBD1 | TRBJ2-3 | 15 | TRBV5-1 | CASSLVQGATDTQYF | TGCGCCAGCAGCTTGGTGCAGGGGGCCACAGATACGCAGTATTTT
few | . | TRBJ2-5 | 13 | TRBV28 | CASSLWLQETQYF | TGTGCCAGCAGTTTATGGCTGCAAGAGACCCAGTACTTC
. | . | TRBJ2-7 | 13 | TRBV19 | CASSTGTLLEQYF | TGTGCCAGTAGTACCGGGACTCTGCTCGAGCAGTACTTC
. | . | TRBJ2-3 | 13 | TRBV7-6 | CASSRQGGDTQYF | TGTGCCAGCAGCCGACAGGGAGGGGATACGCAGTATTTT
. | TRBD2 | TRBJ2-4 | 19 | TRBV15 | CATSRDRSLAGLPKNIQYF | TGTGCCACCAGCAGAGATAGGTCGCTAGCGGGCCTACCCAAAAACATTCAGTACTTC
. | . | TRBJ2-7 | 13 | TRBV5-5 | CASSLAGLPEQYF | TGTGCCAGCAGCTTGGCGGGTCTCCCAGAGCAGTACTTC
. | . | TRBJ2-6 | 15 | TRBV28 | CASSFRGAGANVLTF | TGTGCCAGCAGTTTCAGGGGCGCTGGGGCCAACGTCCTGACTTTC
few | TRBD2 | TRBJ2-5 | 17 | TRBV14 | CASSQGTSGHLPETQYF | TGTGCCAGCAGCCAAGGGACTAGCGGGCACCTCCCAGAGACCCAGTACTTC
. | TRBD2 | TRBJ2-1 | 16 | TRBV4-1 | CASSQGGGLEWNEQFF | TGCGCCAGCAGCCAAGGGGGCGGACTAGAGTGGAATGAGCAGTTCTTC
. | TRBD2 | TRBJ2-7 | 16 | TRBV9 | CASSPFLAGERYEQYF | TGTGCCAGCAGCCCATTCTTAGCGGGAGAGAGGTACGAGCAGTACTTC
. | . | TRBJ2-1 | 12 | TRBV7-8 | CASSLKGTIQFF | TGTGCCAGCAGCTTAAAGGGTACGATACAGTTCTTC
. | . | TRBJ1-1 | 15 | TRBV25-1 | CASSVQGTRYAKAFF | TGTGCCAGCAGTGTTCAGGGGACCAGGTACGCTAAAGCTTTCTTT
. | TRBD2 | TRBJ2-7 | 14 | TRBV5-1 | CASSREGPSYEQYF | TGCGCCAGCAGTAGGGAGGGCCCTTCCTACGAGCAGTACTTC
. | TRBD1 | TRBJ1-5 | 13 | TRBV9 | CASSGTGDQPQHF | TGTGCCAGCAGCGGGACAGGAGATCAGCCCCAGCATTTT
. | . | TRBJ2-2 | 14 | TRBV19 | CASSIGSGAGELFF | TGTGCCAGTAGTATAGGTTCCGGAGCCGGGGAGCTGTTTTTT
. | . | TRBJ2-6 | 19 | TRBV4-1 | CASSQGPRGARGGANVLTF | TGCGCCAGCAGCCAAGGTCCACGGGGGGCGAGGGGTGGGGCCAACGTCCTGACTTTC
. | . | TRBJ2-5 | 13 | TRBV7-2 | CASSSDLEGTQYF | TGTGCCAGCAGCTCCGATCTCGAGGGGACCCAGTACTTC
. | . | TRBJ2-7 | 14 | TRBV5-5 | CASSLAGSSYEQYF | TGTGCCAGCAGCTTGGCCGGGAGCTCCTACGAGCAGTACTTC
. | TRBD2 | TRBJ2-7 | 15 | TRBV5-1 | CASSLGIAGGDEQYF | TGCGCCAGCAGCTTGGGGATAGCGGGAGGGGATGAGCAGTACTTC
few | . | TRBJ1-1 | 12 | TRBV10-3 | CAISESSREAFF | TGTGCCATCAGTGAGTCGAGTAGAGAAGCTTTCTTT
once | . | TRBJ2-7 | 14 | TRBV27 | CASSYQGVSYEQYF | TGTGCCAGCAGTTATCAAGGGGTCTCCTACGAGCAGTACTTC
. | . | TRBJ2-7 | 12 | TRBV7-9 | CASRQNSYEQYF | TGTGCCAGCAGACAGAACTCTTACGAGCAGTACTTC
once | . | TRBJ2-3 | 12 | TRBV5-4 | CASSHPRDTQYF | TGTGCCAGCAGCCACCCACGGGATACGCAGTATTTT
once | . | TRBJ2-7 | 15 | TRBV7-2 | CASSTSWDHLYEQYF | TGTGCCAGCAGTACTTCTTGGGACCACCTTTACGAGCAGTACTTC
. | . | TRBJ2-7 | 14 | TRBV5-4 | CASSFSRPPYEQYF | TGTGCCAGCAGCTTTAGCCGTCCTCCCTACGAGCAGTACTTC
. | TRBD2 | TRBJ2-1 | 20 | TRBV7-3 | CASSLRPTSGGHLSYNEQFF | TGTGCCAGCAGCTTAAGACCGACTAGCGGGGGTCACCTCTCCTACAATGAGCAGTTCTTC
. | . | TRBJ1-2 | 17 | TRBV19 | CASSIMKGGAPNYGYTF | TGTGCCAGTAGTATAATGAAGGGGGGAGCGCCTAACTATGGCTACACCTTC
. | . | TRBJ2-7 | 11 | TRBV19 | CATKGGYEQYF | TGTGCCACAAAGGGGGGGTACGAGCAGTACTTC